This T cell receptor beta chain was identified in a study of CD8 T cells in ankylosing spondylitis. Broader study findings: Made up of about eight highly homologous variants, a TCR beta motif appeared characteristic of ankylosing spondylitis blood.

CDR3 length equals 16 residues. The V gene end was trimmed by 5 bases and the J gene end by 0 bases; junction bases not matched to a gene: 7. A quantitative 5'-RACE method, one with molecular barcodes, was used to make TCR beta libraries. Using its own MiXCR run on the 5' RACE reads, TCRdb lists one record per CDR3 protein. Among 500,000 to 650,000 distinct CDR3 sequences, roughly 5.2% were seen once, and the ten largest hold approximately 3.5%. This clonotype came up many times. What it recognizes is unknown. The V call is TRBV12-3 or TRBV12-4, the J call TRBJ1-3, with 7 bases that match TRBD1. The specimen sequenced was blood, either unsorted or a sorted T cell fraction (not recorded which). The TCR comes from a male donor with ankylosing spondylitis. CDR3 sequence: CASSAGQWSSGNTIYF. The CDR3 DNA is TGTGCCAGCAGTGCGGGACAGTGGAGCTCTGGAAACACCATATATTTT.